The present T cell receptor (beta chain) was sequenced within a study of blood T cell repertoires in COVID-19. The protocol was immunoSEQ multiplex PCR, while the TCRdb copy is restricted to in-frame clones and leaves out a portion. The table has 150,000 to 200,000 clones, over 70% seen once. Sequencing was performed on peripheral blood. The TCR was taken from a woman aged 80 or over with active or convalescent COVID-19.

CDR3 sequence reads: CASRLGTGGLKPQHF. The CDR3 nucleotides read TGTGCCAGTAGGTTAGGGACAGGGGGCTTGAAGCCCCAGCATTTT. V gene TRBV2 combines with J gene TRBJ1-5; TRBD1 matches at 12 bases. The CDR3 loop spans 15 amino acids. Germline CDR1 and CDR2: SNHLY and FYNNEI. V dropped 9 bases and J dropped 8; count of bases not matched to a gene: 11.